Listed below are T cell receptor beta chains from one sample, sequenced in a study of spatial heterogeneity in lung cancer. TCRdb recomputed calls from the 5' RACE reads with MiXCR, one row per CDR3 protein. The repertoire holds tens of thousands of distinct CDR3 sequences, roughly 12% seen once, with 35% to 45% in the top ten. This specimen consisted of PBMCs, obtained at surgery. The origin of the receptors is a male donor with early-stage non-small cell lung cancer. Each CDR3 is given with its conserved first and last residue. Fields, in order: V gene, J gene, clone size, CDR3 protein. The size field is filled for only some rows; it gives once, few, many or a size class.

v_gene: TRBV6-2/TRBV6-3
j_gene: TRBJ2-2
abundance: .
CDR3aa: CASSMGGTGELFF

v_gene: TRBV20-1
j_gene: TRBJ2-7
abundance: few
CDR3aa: CSARVLGAGKLDEQYF

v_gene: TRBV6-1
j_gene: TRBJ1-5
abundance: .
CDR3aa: CASSPDRGLQPQHF

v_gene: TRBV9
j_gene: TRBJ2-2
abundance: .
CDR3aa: CASSPGTSRSGELFF

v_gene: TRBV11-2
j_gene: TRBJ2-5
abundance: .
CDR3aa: CASSLDRPGTETQYF

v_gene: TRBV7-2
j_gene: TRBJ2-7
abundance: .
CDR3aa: CASSPDRGVSYEQYF

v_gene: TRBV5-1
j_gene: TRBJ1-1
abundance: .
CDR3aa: CASSLERQGLNTEAFF

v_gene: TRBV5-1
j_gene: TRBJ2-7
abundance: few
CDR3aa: CASSSSNSYEQYF

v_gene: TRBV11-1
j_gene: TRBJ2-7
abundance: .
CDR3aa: CASSLRLAVYEQYF

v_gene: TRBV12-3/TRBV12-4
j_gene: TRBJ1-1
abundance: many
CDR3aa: CASSPREYTEAFF

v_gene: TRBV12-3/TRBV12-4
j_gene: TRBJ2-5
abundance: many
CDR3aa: CASSHAGAESQETQYF

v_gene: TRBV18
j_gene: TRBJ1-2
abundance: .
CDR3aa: CASSPPTGKSYGYTF

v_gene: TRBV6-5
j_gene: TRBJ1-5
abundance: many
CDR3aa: CASSPRQGNQPQHF

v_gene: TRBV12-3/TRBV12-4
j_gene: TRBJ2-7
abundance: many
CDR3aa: CASSFTPLLLAGGFRSSYEQYF

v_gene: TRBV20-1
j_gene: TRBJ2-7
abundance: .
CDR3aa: CSASGPALLYEQYF

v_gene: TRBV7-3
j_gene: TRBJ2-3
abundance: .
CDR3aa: CASSLYGDTQYF

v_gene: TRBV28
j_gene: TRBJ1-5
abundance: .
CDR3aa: CASSLTGGSQPQHF

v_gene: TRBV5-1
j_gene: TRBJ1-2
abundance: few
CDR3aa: CASSDRQDLRGYTF

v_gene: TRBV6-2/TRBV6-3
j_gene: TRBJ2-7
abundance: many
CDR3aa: CASSPGTVTREQYF

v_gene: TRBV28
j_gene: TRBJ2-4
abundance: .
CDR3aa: CASSPTGTATNIQYF

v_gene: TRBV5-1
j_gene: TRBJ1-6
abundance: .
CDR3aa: CASSLDGQTDNSPLHF

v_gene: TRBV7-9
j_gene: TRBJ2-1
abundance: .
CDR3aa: CASSPRGSGNNEQFF

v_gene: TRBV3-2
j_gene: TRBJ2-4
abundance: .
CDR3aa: CASSQKMGRAKNIQYF

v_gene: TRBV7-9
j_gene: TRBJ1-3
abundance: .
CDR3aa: CASSSGTASGNTIYF

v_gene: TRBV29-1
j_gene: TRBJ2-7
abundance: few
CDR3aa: CSVEGGAGVLREQYF

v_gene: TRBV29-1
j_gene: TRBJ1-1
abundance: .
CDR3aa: CSVGRQVNTEAFF

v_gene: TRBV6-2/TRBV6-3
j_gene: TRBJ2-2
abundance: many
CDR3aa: CASSPIGVAGELFF

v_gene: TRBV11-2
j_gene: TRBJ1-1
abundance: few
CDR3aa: CASGRDRETEAFF

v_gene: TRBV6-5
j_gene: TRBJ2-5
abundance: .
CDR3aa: CASSDDSGETQYF

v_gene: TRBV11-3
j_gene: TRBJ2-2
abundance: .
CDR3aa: CASSFSAGASNTGELFF

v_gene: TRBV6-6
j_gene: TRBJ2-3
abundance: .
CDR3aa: CASRIIAGAGTDTQYF

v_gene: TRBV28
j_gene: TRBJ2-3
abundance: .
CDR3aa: CASNRPGQGTDTQYF

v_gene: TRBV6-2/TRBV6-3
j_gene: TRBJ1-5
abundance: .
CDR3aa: CASSILQGPNQPQHF

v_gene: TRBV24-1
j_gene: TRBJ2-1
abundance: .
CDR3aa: CATSDPRTGSNEQFF

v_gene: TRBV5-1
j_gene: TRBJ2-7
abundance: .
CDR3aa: CASSSGQEGESQQYF

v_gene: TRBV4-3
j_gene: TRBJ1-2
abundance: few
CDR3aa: CASSQRLDRGRHHGYTF

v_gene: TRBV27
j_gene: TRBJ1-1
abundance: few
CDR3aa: CASSAGQGLDTEAFF

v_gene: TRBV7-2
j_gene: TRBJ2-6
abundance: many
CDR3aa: CASSLEAGAPVLTF

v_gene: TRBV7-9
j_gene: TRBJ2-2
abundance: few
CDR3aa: CASSLASGSPGELFF

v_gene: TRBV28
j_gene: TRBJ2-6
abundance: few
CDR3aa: CASRRDPPEWANVLTF

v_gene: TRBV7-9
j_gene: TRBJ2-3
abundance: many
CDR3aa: CASSPPYGGGPSTDTQYF

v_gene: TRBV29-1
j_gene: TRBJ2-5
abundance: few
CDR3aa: CSVDNNQETQYF

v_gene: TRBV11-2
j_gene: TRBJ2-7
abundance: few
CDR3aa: CASSPPHRTYEQYF

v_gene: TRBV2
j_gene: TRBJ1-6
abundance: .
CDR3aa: CASSEGQGSGSPLLF

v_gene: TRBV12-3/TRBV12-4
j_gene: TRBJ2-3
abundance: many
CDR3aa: CASSLLLGAADTQYF

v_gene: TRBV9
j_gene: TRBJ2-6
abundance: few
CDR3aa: CASSVRDIRSGANVLTF

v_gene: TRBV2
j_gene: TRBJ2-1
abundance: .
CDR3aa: CASSPGLAGRYNEQFF

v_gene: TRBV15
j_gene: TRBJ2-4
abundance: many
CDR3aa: CATSRDRNRGSPQYF

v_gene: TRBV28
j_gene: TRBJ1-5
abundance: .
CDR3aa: CASSSGGQGGNQPQHF

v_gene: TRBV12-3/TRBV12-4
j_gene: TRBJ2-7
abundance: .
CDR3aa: CASSGNAYEQYF

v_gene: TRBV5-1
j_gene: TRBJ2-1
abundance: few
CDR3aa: CASSAGTSVHEQFF

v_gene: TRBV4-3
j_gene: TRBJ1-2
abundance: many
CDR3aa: CASSQDRSGNYGYTF

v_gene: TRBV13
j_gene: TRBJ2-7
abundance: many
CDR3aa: CASSPNLGTLEQYF

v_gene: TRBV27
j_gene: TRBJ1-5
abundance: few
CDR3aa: CASKVRGDNQPQHF

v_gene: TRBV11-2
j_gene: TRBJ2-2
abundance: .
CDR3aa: CASSPMPTGASGELFF

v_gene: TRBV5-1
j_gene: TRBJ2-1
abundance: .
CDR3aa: CASSSLGPGQFF

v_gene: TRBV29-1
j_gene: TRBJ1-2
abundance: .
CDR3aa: CSVEMGEPYGYTF

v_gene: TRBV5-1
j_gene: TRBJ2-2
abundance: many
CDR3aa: CASSLVTASTGELFF